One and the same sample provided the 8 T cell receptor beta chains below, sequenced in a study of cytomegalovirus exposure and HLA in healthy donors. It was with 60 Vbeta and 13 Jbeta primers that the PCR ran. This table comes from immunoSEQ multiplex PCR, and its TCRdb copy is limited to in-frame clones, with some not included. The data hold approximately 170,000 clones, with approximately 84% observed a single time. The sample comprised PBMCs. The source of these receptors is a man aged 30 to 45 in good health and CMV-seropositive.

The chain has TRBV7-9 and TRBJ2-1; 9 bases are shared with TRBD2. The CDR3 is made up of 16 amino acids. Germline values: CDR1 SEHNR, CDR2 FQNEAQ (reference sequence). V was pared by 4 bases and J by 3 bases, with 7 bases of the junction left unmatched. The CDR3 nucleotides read TGTGCCAGCAGCTCCTTAGCGGGAGACGTCTACAATGAGCAGTTCTTC. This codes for CASSSLAGDVYNEQFF.

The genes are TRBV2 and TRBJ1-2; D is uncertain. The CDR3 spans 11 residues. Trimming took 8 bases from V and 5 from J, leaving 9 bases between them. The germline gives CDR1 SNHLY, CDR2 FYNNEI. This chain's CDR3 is CASGRQYGYTF. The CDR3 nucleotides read TGTGCCAGCGGCCGACAATATGGCTACACCTTC.

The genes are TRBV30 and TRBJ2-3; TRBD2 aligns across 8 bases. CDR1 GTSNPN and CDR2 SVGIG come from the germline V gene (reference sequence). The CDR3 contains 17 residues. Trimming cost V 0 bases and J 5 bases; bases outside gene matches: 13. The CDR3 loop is CAWSVLGLARREDTQYF. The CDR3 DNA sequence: TGTGCCTGGAGTGTACTCGGACTAGCACGTAGGGAAGATACGCAGTATTTT.

CDR3 region: CASISRLGGPNTGELFF. CDR3 bases: TGTGCCAGCATATCGCGGCTCGGGGGTCCGAACACCGGGGAGCTGTTTTTT. The chain has TRBV7-9 and TRBJ2-2; D perhaps matches TRBD2 (6 bases). The CDR3 is 17 residues long. Germline CDR1 and CDR2: SEHNR and FQNEAQ (reference sequence). Deletions cut 7 bases from V and 0 bases from J, with 18 bases between. Looking up the rest from reference TRBV7-9 and TRBJ2-2 gives the full variable domain: DTGVSQNPRHKITKRGQNVTFRCDPISEHNRLYWYRQTLGQGPEFLTYFQNEAQLEKSRLLSDRFSAERPKGSFSTLEIQRTEQGDSAMYLCASISRLGGPNTGELFFGEGSRLTVL.

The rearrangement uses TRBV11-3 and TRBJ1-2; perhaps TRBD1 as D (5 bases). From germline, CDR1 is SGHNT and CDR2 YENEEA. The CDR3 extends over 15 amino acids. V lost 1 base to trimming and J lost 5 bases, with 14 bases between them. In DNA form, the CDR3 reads TGTGCCAGCAGCTTAGGGGCCGGGACTGATTATGGCTACACCTTC. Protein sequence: CASSLGAGTDYGYTF.

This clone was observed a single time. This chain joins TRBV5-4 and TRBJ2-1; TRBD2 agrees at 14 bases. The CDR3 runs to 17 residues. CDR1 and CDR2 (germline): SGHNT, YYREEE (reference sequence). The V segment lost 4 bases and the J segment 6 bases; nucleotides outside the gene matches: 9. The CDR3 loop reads CASSTGTSGRKVNEQFF. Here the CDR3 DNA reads TGTGCCAGCAGCACCGGGACTAGCGGGAGAAAGGTCAATGAGCAGTTCTTC.

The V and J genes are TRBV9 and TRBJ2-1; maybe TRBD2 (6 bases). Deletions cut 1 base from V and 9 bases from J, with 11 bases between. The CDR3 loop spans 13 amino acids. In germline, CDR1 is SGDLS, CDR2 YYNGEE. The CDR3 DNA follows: TGTGCCAGCAGCGTACTTCAGGGAGGTGAGCAGTTCTTC. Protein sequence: CASSVLQGGEQFF.

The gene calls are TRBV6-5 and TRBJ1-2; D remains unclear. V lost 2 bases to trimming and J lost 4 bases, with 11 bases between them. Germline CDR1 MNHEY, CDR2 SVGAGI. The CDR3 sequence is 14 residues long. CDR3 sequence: CASSYGTELYGYTF. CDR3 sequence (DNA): TGTGCCAGCAGTTACGGTACAGAACTCTATGGCTACACCTTC.